This record concerns one T cell receptor beta chain sequence. Antigen: not known. Ophthalmopathy patients showed a Clinical Activity Score of at least 3, NOSPECS grade of at least 4 and duration under 3 months. Fresh peripheral blood, 7.5 to 10 ml, yielded the PBMCs. The sample is drawn from a study of T cells in Graves' hyperthyroidism and ophthalmopathy. General observations from the study: Ophthalmopathy stood apart from stable hyperthyroidism in a 13 V-J model. Most thyroid clonotypes with frequency above 0.001 were detected in blood.

TCR beta CDR3 regions were amplified from RNA. During a first-round RT-PCR of the TCR CDR3, the HTBI primer set was used. MiXCR, applied by TCRdb to the multiplex PCR reads, yields one record per CDR3 protein. The sample contains fewer than 550,000 distinct CDR3 sequences, roughly 24% of which appear only once. Germline V gene sequence: CDR1 SGHRS, CDR2 YFSETQ. V was pared by 4 bases and J by 4 bases, with 11 bases between. This CDR3 comprises 13 residues. J is TRBJ1-2 and V is TRBV5-1, with D unclear. The receptor was derived from a woman under 40 with Graves' ophthalmopathy. The sample was blood. The chain's CDR3 is CASSQDPTYGYTF. The CDR3, as DNA: TGCGCCAGCAGCCAGGATCCTACCTATGGCTACACCTTC.